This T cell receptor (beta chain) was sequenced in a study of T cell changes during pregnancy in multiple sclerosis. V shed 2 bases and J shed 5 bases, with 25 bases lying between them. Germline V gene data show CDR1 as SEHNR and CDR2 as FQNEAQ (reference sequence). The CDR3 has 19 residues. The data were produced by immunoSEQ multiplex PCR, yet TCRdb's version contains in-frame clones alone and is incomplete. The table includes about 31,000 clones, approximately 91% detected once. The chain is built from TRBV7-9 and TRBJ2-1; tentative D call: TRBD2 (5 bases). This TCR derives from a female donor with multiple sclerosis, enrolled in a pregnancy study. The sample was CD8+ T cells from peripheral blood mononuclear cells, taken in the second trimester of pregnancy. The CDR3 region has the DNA TGTGCCAGCAGCTTATCGCAATGGACTGCCCGCGCGGAGGACAATGAGCAGTTCTTC. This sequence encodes CASSLSQWTARAEDNEQFF.